These 10 T cell receptor beta chains were all obtained from the same sample, sequenced in a study of identical twins. TCRdb called the 5' RACE reads again in MiXCR, with one record for every CDR3 protein. This table has some 730,000 distinct CDR3 sequences, 15% to 20% appearing once. The same data also contributed to another study, on T cells expressing NK-cell markers.

The sequencing input was PBMCs. These receptors were taken from a woman between 18 and 29 years old in good health.

J is TRBJ1-2 and V is TRBV24-1; D call uncertain. Germline CDR1 KGHDR, CDR2 SFDVKD. Trimming took 6 bases from V and 7 from J, leaving 11 bases between them. The CDR3 is 12 residues long. CDR3 protein: CATSSGTGGYTF. The CDR3 bases are TGTGCCACCAGTTCAGGTACTGGTGGCTACACCTTC.

The rearrangement links TRBV6-1 to TRBJ2-7; TRBD1 agrees at 7 bases. With 6 bases clipped from V and 6 bases from J, the junction kept 11 bases outside the gene matches. This CDR3 contains 14 residues. Germline values: CDR1 MNHNS, CDR2 SASEGT. As DNA, the CDR3 is TGTGCCAGCAGCCCCTCGGCCACAGGGGTCGAGCAGTACTTC. It codes for CASSPSATGVEQYF.

V usage is TRBV12-5 and J usage is TRBJ1-5; D possibly corresponds to TRBD1 (6 bases). The germline V and J ends were trimmed by 1 base and 7 bases, with 11 bases remaining between them. The CDR3 is 14 residues long. Germline V gives CDR1 LGHNT, CDR2 FRNRAP. CDR3 loop: CASGLEAGEQPQHF. DNA for the CDR3: TGTGCTAGTGGTTTGGAAGCAGGGGAACAGCCCCAGCATTTT.

This rearrangement joins TRBV5-1 to TRBJ2-5, with a tentative D call TRBD2 (5 bases). V shed 0 bases and J shed 2 bases, with 11 bases lying between them. Germline V gene data show CDR1 as SGHRS and CDR2 as YFSETQ. The CDR3 length is 15 residues. This chain's CDR3 is CASSLAQAGQETQYF. DNA of the CDR3: TGCGCCAGCAGCTTGGCCCAGGCGGGTCAAGAGACCCAGTACTTC.

J is TRBJ2-1 and V is TRBV7-8, with D uncertain. Germline values: CDR1 SGHVS, CDR2 FQNEAQ. CDR3 length: 15 amino acids. V gave up 1 base and J gave up 3 bases, with 10 bases separating them. CDR3 sequence reads: CASSLVVTNYNEQFF. The CDR3 nucleotides read TGTGCCAGCAGCTTAGTGGTAACAAACTACAATGAGCAGTTCTTC.

The V and J genes are TRBV29-1 and TRBJ2-2, with 8 bases fitting TRBD2. Trimming took 7 bases from V and 4 from J; bases not matched to a gene: 14. Germline loops: CDR1 SQVTM, CDR2 ANQGSEA. This CDR3 contains 16 residues. The CDR3 DNA reads TGCAGCGCCCGTCTGAGCGGGAGTGGGTTCACCGGGGAGCTGTTTTTT. Translated, it gives CSARLSGSGFTGELFF.

This chain joins TRBV6-1 and TRBJ1-5, with TRBD1 matching 8 bases. The CDR3 covers 15 residues. Germline V gives CDR1 MNHNS, CDR2 SASEGT. J lost 0 bases, V lost 6 bases, and 4 bases had no gene match. CDR3 sequence: CASRPTGVSNQPQHF. The CDR3 DNA reads TGTGCCAGCAGACCGACAGGGGTTAGCAATCAGCCCCAGCATTTT.

This chain joins TRBV13 and TRBJ2-5; a weak D match, TRBD1 (5 bases). CDR3 length: 14 amino acids. In germline, CDR1 is PRHDT, CDR2 FYEKMQ (reference sequence). V lost 5 bases and J 1 base, leaving 11 bases between the germline ends. CDR3 sequence reads: CASSRRQPQETQYF. CDR3 nucleotide sequence: TGTGCCAGCAGCCGCCGACAGCCCCAAGAGACCCAGTACTTC.

The rearrangement uses TRBV5-1 and TRBJ2-1, with 9 bases identical to TRBD2. V lost 0 bases and J lost 5; bases outside the gene matches: 6. The CDR3 length is 16 residues. CDR1 SGHRS and CDR2 YFSETQ come from the germline V gene. CDR3 nucleotide sequence: TGCGCCAGCAGCTTGGCGCTAGCGGGGAAGCACAATGAGCAGTTCTTC. Its translation: CASSLALAGKHNEQFF.

The genes are TRBV30 and TRBJ2-1; 10 bases map to TRBD2. With V trimmed by 1 base and J by 10 bases, 16 bases remained unmatched. Per the germline V gene, CDR1 is GTSNPN and CDR2 is SVGIG (reference sequence). This CDR3 is built from 17 residues. The CDR3 region is CAWSEGHRSSGSSEQFF. CDR3 sequence (DNA): TGTGCCTGGAGTGAAGGGCATAGGTCTAGCGGGAGTTCCGAGCAGTTCTTC. Full variable domain (remainder filled in from reference TRBV30 and TRBJ2-1): SQTIHQWPATLVQPVGSPLSLECTVEGTSNPNLYWYRQAAGRGLQLLFYSVGIGQISSEVPQNLSASRPQDRQFILSSKKLLLSDSGFYLCAWSEGHRSSGSSEQFFGPGTRLTVL.